The T cell receptor (beta chain) described here comes from a study of shared T cell receptors in the human thymus. Sequencing was performed with immunoSEQ multiplex PCR; in TCRdb, only in-frame clones are kept and a portion is missing. The data contain under 700,000 clones, 70% to 80% of them singletons. V was trimmed by 1 base and J by 8 bases, leaving 11 bases between them. This CDR3 is built from 13 residues. Germline CDR1 is SGHTA and CDR2 is FQGNSA. The sample also formed part of further work on human thymus T cells. That study reports: Donor material was obtained from healthy Finnish infants undergoing corrective surgery for congenital heart defects. The source of the thymus tissue was resections taken during corrective heart surgery. Thymic and blood repertoires appeared to carry a bias in their V and J gene usage. What related research reported was that thymic repertoires overlapped highly among unrelated individuals.

Sequencing was carried out using thymocytes. This TCR was sampled from a boy younger than two with a congenital heart defect. The chain couples TRBV7-2 to TRBJ1-2, with D possibly being TRBD1 (5 bases). CDR3 bases: TGTGCCAGCAGCTTAGTGGGGGGTGGAGGCTACACCTTC. Its protein product is CASSLVGGGGYTF. Full variable domain (remainder filled in from reference TRBV7-2 and TRBJ1-2): GAGVSQSPSNKVTEKGKDVELRCDPISGHTALYWYRQSLGQGLEFLIYFQGNSAPDKSGLPSDRFSAERTGGSVSTLTIQRTQQEDSAVYLCASSLVGGGGYTFGSGTRLTVV.